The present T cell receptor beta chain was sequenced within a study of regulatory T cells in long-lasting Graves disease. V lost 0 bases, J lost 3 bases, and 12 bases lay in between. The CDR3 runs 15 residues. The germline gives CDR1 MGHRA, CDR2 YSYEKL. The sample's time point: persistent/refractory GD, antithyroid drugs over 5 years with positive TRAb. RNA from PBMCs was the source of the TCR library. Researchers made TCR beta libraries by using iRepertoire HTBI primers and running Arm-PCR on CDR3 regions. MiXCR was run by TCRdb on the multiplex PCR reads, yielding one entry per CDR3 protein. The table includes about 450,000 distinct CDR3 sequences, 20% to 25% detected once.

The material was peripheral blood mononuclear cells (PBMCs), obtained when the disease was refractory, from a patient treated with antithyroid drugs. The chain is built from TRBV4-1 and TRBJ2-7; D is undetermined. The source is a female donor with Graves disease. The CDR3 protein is CASSQELAVSYEQYF. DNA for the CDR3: TGCGCCAGCAGCCAAGAACTGGCGGTGAGCTACGAGCAGTACTTC.